The following is a TCR beta chain sequence with its context. Per the original data handling: Cell counts per sample came from amplifying reference gene primers. Assay used: immunoSEQ multiplex PCR; TCRdb lists only in-frame clones, some missing. Clone size and V and J calls were adopted from that table, with D and trimming inferred from the DNA. Among about 40,000 clones listed, approximately 88% were seen once. This specimen comes from a study of blood T cell repertoires in COVID-19. Study at large: The origin of the acute and convalescent COVID-19 samples was the United States, Italy and Spain. Sources were T cells, B-cell-depleted T cells, or PBMCs; the material itself was cDNA or gDNA.

The sequence was obtained from a woman in her seventies with acute or convalescent COVID-19. Material for sequencing was peripheral blood.

This chain's CDR3 is CASSETGVSSNEQFF. The DNA for the CDR3 is TGTGCCAGCAGTGAAACGGGAGTTAGTAGCAATGAGCAGTTCTTC. The V gene is TRBV6-1, the J gene TRBJ2-1; maybe TRBD2 (6 bases). V lost 2 bases to trimming and J lost 6 bases, with 14 bases between them. Germline V CDR1 and CDR2: MNHNS, SASEGT. The CDR3 spans 15 residues.